This T cell receptor beta chain derives from a study of T cell responses to AZD1222 COVID-19 vaccine. The CDR3 sequence is 16 residues long. This clone was seen just once. Sequenced by immunoSEQ multiplex PCR; TCRdb stores in-frame clones only, minus some. The table records hundreds of thousands of clones, 90% to 95% of them present only once. The clonotype comes from an adult who received the AZD1222 COVID-19 vaccine. The material sequenced was peripheral blood, taken 28 days after the second AZD1222 dose. The rearrangement uses TRBV12-2 and TRBJ1-6. TRBV12-2 is a recognized pseudogene. The CDR3 spells CASRLGYVPSHSPLHF. DNA of the CDR3: TGTGCAAGTCGCTTAGGTTACGTCCCGTCCCATTCACCCCTCCACTTT.